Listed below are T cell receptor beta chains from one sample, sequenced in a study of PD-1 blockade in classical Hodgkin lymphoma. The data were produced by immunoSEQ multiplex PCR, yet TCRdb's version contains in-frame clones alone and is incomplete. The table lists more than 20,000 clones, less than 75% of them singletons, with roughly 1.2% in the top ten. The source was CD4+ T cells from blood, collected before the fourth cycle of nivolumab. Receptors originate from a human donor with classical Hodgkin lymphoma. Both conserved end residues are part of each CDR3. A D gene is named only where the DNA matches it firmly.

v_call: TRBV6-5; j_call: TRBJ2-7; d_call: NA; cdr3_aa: CASSLPGLSYEQYF
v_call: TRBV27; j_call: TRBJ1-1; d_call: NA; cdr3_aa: CASSLSVGVGTEAFF
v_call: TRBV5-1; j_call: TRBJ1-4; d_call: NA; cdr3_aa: CASSQDGINEKLFF
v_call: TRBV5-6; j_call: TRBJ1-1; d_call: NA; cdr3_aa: CASSVDMMNTEAFF
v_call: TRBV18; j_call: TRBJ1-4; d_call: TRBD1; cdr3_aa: CASSPDRASNEKLFF
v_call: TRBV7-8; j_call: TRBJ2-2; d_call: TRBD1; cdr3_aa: CASRVGTANTGELFF
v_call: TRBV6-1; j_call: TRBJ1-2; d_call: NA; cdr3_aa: CASKEGQNSNYGYTF
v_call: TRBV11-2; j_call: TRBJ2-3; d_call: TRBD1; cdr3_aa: CASRLKVGQGATDTQYF
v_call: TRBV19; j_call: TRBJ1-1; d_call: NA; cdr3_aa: CASSNGGAPNTEAFF
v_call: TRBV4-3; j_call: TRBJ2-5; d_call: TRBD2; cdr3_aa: CASSQYYTLAGEETQYF
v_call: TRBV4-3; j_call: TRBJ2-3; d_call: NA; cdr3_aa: CASSLGSYTDTQYF
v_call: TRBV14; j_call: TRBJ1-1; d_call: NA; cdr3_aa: CASSPGIRGPEAFF
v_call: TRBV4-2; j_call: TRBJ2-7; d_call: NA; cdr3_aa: CASSQVGFYEQYF
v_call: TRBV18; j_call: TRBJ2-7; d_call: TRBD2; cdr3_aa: CASSAGRGAAYEQYF
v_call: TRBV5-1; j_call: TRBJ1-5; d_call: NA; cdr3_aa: CASSLAGISNQPQHF
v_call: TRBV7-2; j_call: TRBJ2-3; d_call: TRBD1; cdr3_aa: CASSTWTGLVDTQYF
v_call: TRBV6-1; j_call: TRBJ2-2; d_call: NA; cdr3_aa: CASSELGGTGELFF
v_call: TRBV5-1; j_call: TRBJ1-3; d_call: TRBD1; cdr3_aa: CASSFTGDPSGNTIYF
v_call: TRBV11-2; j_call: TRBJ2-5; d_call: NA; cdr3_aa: CASSLYNGGRETQYF
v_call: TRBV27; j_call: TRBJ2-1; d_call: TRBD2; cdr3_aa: CASRDLGLAGDLYYNEQFF
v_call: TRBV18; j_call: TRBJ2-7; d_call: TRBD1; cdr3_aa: CASSPWQGVNEQYF
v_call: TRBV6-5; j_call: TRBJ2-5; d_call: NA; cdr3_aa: CASSSRWGVRQETQYF
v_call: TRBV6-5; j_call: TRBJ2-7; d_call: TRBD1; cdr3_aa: CASSSAGTGIKQYF
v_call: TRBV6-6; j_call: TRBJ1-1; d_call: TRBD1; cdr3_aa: CASSRQGWNTEAFF
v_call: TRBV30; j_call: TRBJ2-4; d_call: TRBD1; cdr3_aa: CAWGAGQGLNIQYF
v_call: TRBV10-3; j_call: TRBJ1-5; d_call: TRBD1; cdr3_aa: CAISNPGQVNQPQHF
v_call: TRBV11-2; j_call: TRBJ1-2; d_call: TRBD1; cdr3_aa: CASSTSTGGPNGYTF
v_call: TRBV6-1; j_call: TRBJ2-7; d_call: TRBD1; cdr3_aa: CASSRDRGDYEQYF
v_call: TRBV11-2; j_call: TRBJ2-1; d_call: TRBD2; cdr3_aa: CASSQGTSVYNEQFF
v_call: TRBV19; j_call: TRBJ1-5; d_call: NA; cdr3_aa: CASTPGGGNQPQHF
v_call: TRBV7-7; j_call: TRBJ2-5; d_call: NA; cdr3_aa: CASSLGQGKTQYF
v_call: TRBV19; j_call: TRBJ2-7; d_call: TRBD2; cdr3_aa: CASSFPGGDYEQYF
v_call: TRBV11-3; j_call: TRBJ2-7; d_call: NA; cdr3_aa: CASSLEKGPGPYEQYF
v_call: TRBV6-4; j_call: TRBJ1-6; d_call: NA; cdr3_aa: CASRGGRKVNSPLHF
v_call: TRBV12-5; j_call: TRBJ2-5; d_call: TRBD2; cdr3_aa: CASGLVIGMRAGAFYKPQETQYF
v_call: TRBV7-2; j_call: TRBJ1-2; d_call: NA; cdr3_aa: CASSLVTHGYTF
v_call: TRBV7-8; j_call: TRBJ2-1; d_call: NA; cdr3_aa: CASSLALQRGYNEQFF
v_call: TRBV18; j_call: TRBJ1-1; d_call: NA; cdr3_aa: CASSPPNTEAFF
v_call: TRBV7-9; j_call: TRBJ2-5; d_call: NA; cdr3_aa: CASSSDRSVGETQYF
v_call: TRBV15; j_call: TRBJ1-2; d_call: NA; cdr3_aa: CATSSVGQSLAYGYTF
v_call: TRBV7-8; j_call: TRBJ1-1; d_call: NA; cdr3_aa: CASSREGLLREAFF
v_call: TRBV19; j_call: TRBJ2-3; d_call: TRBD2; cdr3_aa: CASSLGLAGSITQYF
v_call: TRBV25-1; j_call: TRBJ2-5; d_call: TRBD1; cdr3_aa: CASRRTGTGTYEQYF
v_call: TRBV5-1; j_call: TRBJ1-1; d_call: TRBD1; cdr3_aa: CASSHGTGNTEAFF
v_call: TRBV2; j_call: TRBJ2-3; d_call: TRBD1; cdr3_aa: CASRTGGTDTQYF
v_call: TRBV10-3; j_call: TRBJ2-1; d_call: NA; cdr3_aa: CASQTSSYSYNEQFF
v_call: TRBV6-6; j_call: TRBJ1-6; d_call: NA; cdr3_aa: CASSSNRASPLHF
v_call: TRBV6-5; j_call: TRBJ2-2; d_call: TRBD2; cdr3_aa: CASSSRRGGTGELFF
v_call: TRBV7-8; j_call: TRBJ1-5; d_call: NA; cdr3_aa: CASSLVSGYNQPQHF
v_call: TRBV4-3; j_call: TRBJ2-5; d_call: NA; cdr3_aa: CASSQDVARDITQYF
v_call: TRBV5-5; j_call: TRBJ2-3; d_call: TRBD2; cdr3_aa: CASRIRLAGATDTQYF
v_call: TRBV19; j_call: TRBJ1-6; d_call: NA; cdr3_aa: CATALGGSSYNSPLHF
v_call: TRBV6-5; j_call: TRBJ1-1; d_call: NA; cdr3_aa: CASSYSMVFKNTEAFF
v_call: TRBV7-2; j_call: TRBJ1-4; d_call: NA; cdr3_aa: CASSSPGVLGEKLFF
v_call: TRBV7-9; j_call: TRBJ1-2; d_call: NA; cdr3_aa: CASSLESFPYGYTF
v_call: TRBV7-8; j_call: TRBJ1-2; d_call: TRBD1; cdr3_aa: CASSLRVTGDYGYTF
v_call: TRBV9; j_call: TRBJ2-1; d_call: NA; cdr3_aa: CASSVGVGEQFF
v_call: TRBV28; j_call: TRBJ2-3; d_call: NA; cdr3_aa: CASSTWTLGTDTQYF
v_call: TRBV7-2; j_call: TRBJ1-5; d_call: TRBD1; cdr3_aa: CASSYRGGQPQHF